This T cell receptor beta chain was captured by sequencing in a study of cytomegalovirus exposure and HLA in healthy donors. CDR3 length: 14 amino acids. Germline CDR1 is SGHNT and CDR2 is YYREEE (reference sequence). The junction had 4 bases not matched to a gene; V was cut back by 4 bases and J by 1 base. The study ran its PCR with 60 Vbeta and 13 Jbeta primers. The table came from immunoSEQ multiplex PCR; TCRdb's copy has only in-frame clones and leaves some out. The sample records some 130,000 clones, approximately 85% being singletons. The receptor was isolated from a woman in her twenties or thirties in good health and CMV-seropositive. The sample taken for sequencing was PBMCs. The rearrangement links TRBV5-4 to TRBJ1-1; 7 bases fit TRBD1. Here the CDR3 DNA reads TGTGCCAGCAGCAGACAGGGATCGAACACTGAAGCTTTCTTT. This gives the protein CASSRQGSNTEAFF.